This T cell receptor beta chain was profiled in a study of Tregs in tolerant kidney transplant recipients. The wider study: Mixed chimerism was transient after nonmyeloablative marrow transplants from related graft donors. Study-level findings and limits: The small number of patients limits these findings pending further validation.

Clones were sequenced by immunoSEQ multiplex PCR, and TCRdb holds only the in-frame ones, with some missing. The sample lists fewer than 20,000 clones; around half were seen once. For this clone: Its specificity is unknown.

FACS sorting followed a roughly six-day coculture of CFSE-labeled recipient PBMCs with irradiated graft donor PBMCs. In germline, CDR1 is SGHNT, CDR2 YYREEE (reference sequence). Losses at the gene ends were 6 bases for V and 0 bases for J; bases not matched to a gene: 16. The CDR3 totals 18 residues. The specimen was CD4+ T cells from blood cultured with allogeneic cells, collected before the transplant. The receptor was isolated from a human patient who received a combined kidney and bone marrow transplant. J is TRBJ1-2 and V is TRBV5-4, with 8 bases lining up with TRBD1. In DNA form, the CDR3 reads TGTGCCAGCACCTATCTTCCGACAGGGGCGAAGCCTAACTATGGCTACACCTTC. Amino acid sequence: CASTYLPTGAKPNYGYTF.